The sequence of this T cell receptor (beta chain) was determined in a study of T cells in localized non-small cell lung cancer. In germline, CDR1 is SGHNT, CDR2 YENEEA. V lost 4 bases and J lost 6; bases outside the gene matches: 9. This CDR3 has 15 amino acids. As for this clone: Antigen unknown.

Only in-frame clones appear in the TCRdb table, and some are missing; sequencing was by immunoSEQ multiplex PCR. The data contain under 40,000 clones, nearly 80% of them seen just once; the ten biggest clones take up about 35%. Notes on the study in general: Patients showing higher blood T cell density tended to see longer overall survival. Within adjacent lung there appeared a median around 55 of the top 100 tumor clones.

This specimen consisted of peripheral blood, obtained before any cancer treatment. This sequence joins TRBV11-3 and TRBJ2-7, with TRBD1 identical over 10 bases. The sequence derives from a male donor aged 60 or over with stage II squamous cell lung carcinoma. The CDR3 sequence is CASSSLSGTGVEQYF. CDR3 bases: TGTGCCAGCAGCTCTCTATCCGGGACAGGGGTCGAGCAGTACTTC.